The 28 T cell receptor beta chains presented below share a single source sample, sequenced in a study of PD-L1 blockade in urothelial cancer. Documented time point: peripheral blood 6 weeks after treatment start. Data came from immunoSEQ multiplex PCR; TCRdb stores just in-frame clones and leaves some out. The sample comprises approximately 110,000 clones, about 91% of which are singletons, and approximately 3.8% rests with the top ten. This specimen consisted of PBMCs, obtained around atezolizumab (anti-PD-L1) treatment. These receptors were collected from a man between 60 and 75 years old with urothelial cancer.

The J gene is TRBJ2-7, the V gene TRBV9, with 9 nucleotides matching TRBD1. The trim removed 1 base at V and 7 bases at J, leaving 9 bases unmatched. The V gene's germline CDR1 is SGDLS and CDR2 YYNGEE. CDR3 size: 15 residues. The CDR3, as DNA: TGTGCCAGCAGCGTACGTTCCGGGACAGGGTGGGAGCAGTACTTC. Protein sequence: CASSVRSGTGWEQYF. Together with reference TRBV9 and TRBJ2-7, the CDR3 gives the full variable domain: DSGVTQTPKHLITATGQRVTLRCSPRSGDLSVYWYQQSLDQGLQFLIQYYNGEERAKGNILERFSAQQFPDLHSELNLSSLELGDSALYFCASSVRSGTGWEQYFGPGTRLTVT.

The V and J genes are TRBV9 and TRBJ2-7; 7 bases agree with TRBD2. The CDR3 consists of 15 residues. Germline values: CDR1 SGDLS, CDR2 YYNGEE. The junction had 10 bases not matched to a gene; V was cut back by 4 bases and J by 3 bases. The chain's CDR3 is CASSPEERENYEQYF. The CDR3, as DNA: TGTGCCAGCAGCCCCGAGGAGCGGGAAAACTACGAGCAGTACTTC.

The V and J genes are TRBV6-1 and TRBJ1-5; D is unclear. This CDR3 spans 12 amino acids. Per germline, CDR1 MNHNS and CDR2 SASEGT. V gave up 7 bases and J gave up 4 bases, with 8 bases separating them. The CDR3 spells CASTRGNQPQHF. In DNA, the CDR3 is TGTGCCAGCACCCGGGGAAATCAGCCCCAGCATTTT.

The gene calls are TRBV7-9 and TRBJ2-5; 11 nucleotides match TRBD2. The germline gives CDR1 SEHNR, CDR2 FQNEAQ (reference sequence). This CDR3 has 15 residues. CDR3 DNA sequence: TGTGCTATCCCTCTAGCGGGGGGTCTTCAAGAGACCCAGTACTTC. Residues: CAIPLAGGLQETQYF.

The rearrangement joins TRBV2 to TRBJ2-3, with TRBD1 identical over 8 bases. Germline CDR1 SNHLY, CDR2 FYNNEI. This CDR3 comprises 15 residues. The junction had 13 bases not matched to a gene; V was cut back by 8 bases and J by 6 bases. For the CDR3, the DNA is TGTGCCAGCCGGAGGGGACAGGCGTCCCATGATACGCAGTATTTT. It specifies CASRRGQASHDTQYF.

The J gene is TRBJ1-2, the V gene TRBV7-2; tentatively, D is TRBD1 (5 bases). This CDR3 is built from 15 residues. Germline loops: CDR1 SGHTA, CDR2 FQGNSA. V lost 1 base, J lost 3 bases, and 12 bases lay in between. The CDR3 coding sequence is TGTGCCAGCAGCTTAGGCCCTCGGGGGGACTATGGCTACACCTTC. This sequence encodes CASSLGPRGDYGYTF.

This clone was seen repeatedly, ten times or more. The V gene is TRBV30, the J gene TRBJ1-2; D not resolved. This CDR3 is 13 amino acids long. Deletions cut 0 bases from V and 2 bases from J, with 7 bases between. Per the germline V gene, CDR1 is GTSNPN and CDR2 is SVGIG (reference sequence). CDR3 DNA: TGTGCCTGGAGTGTAGAGGCGAACTATGGCTACACCTTC. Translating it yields CAWSVEANYGYTF.

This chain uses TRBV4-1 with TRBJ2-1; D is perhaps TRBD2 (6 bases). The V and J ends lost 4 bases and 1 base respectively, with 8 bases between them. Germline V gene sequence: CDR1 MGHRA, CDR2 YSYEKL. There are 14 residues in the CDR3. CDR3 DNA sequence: TGCGCCAGCAGCCCCGGGGGATCCTACAATGAGCAGTTCTTC. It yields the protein CASSPGGSYNEQFF.

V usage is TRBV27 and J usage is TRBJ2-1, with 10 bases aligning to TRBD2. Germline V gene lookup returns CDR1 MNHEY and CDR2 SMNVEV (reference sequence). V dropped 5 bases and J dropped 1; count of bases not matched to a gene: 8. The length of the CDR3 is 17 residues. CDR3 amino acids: CASSRPLAGGSYNEQFF. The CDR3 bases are TGTGCCAGCAGTCGTCCCTTAGCGGGAGGATCCTACAATGAGCAGTTCTTC.

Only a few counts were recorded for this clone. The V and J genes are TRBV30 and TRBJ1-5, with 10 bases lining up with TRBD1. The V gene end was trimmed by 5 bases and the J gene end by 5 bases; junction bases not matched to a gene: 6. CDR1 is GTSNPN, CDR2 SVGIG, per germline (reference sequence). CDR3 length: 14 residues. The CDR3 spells CAWAGTGADQPQHF. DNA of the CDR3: TGTGCCTGGGCCGGGACAGGGGCCGATCAGCCCCAGCATTTT.

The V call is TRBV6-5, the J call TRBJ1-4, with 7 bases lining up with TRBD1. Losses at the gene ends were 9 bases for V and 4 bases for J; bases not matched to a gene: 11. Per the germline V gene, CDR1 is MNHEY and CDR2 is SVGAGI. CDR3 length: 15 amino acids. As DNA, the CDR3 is TGTGCCAGTCGACCCACGGGACAGCTTAATGAAAAACTGTTTTTT. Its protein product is CASRPTGQLNEKLFF.

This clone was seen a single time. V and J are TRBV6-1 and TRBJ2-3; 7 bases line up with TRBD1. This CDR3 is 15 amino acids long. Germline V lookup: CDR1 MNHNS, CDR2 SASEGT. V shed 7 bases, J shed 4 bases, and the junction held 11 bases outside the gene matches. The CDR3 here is CASTRGTQGSDTQYF. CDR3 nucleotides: TGTGCCAGCACGAGAGGAACACAGGGGTCAGATACGCAGTATTTT.

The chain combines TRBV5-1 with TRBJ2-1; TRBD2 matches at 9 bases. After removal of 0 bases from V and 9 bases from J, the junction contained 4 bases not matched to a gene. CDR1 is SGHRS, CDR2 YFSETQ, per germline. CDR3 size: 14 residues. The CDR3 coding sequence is TGCGCCAGCAGCTTGGTGGTGACTAGCGGTGAGCAGTTCTTC. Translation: CASSLVVTSGEQFF.

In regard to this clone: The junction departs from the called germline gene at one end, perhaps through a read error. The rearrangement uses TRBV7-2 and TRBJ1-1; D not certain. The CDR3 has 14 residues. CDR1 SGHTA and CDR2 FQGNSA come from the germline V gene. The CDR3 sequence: CASSPRRSLMGRIF. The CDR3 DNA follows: TGTGCCAGCAGCCCAAGGAGGTCCCTTATGGGTAGGATCTTT.

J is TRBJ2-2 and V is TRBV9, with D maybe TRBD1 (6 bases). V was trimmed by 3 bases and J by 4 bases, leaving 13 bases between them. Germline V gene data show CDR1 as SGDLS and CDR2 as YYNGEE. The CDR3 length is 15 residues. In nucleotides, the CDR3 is TGTGCCAGCAGCGCAGACAGGAGAACCACCGGGGAGCTGTTTTTT. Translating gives CASSADRRTTGELFF.

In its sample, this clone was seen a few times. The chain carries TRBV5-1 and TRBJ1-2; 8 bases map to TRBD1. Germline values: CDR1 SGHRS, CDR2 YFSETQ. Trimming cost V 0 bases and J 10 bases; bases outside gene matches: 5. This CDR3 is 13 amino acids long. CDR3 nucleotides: TGCGCCAGCAGCTTGGGACAGGGGATTGACTACACCTTC. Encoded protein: CASSLGQGIDYTF.

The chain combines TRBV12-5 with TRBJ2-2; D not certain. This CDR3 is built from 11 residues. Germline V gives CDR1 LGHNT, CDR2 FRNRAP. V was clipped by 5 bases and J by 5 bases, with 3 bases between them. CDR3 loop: CASGTTGELFF. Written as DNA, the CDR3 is TGTGCTAGTGGTACTACCGGGGAGCTGTTTTTT.

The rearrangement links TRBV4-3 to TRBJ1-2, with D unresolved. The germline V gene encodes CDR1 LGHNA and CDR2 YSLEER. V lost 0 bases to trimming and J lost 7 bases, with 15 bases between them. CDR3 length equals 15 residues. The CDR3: CASSQDSGRRSGYTF. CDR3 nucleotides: TGCGCCAGCAGCCAAGACTCCGGGAGGAGGTCTGGCTACACCTTC.

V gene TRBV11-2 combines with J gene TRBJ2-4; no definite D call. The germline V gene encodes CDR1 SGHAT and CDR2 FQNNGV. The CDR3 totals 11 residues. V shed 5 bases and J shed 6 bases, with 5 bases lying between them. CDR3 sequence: CASSLGNIQYF. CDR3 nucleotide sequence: TGTGCCAGCAGCCTCGGAAACATTCAGTACTTC.

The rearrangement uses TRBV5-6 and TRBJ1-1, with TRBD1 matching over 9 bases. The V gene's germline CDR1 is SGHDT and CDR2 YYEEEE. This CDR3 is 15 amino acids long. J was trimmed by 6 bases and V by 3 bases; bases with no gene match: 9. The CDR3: CASSYPPGQGSEAFF. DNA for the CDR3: TGTGCCAGCAGCTACCCCCCGGGACAGGGCTCTGAAGCTTTCTTT.

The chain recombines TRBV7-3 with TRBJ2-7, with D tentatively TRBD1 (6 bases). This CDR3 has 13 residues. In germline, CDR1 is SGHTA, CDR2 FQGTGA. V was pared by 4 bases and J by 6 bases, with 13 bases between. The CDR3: CASSYARGREQYF. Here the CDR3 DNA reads TGTGCCAGCAGCTACGCCAGGGGTCGCGAGCAGTACTTC. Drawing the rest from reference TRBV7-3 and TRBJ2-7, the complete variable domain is GAGVSQTPSNKVTEKGKYVELRCDPISGHTALYWYRQSLGQGPEFLIYFQGTGAADDSGLPNDRFFAVRPEGSVSTLKIQRTERGDSAVYLCASSYARGREQYFGPGTRLTVT.

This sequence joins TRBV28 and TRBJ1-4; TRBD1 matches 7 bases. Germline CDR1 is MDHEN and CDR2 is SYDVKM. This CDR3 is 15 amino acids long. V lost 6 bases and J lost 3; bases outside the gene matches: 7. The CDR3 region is CASRRDRVANEKLFF. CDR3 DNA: TGTGCCAGCAGGAGAGACAGGGTTGCTAATGAAAAACTGTTTTTT.

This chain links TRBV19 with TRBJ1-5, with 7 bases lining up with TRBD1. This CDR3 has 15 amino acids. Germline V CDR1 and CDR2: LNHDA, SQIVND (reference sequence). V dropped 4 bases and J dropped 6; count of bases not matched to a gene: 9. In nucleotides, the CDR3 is TGTGCCAGTAGTAACCTACGACAGGGACGTCAGCCCCAGCATTTT. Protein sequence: CASSNLRQGRQPQHF.

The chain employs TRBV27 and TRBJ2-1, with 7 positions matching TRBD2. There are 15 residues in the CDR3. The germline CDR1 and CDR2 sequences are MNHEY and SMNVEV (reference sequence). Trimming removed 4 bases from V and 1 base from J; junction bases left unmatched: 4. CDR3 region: CASSSQRGSYNEQFF. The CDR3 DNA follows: TGTGCCAGCAGTTCCCAGCGGGGTTCCTACAATGAGCAGTTCTTC.

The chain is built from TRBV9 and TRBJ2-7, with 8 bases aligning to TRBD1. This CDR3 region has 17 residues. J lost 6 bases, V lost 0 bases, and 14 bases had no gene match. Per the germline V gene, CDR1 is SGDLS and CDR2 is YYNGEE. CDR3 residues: CASSVGPRTGRTVEQYF. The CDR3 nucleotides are TGTGCCAGCAGCGTAGGACCCAGGACAGGGCGAACCGTCGAGCAGTACTTC.

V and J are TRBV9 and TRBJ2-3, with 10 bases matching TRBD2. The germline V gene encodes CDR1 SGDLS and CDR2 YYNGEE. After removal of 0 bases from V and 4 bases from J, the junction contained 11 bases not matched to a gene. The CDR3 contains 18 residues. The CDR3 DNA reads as TGTGCCAGCAGCGTAGCCTTGGCAGCGGGGGGGATGGCAGATACGCAGTATTTT. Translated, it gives CASSVALAAGGMADTQYF. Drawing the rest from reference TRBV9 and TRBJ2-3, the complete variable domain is DSGVTQTPKHLITATGQRVTLRCSPRSGDLSVYWYQQSLDQGLQFLIQYYNGEERAKGNILERFSAQQFPDLHSELNLSSLELGDSALYFCASSVALAAGGMADTQYFGPGTRLTVL.

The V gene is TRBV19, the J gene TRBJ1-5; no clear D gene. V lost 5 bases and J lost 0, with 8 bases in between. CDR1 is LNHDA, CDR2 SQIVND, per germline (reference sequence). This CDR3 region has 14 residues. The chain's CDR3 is CASSAQYSNQPQHF. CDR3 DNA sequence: TGTGCCAGTAGTGCCCAGTATAGCAATCAGCCCCAGCATTTT.

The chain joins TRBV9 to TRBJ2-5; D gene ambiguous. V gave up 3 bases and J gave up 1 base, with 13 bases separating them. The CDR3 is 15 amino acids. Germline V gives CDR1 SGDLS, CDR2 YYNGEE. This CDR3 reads CASSAFPAAQETQYF. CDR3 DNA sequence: TGTGCCAGCAGCGCCTTCCCTGCGGCCCAAGAGACCCAGTACTTC.